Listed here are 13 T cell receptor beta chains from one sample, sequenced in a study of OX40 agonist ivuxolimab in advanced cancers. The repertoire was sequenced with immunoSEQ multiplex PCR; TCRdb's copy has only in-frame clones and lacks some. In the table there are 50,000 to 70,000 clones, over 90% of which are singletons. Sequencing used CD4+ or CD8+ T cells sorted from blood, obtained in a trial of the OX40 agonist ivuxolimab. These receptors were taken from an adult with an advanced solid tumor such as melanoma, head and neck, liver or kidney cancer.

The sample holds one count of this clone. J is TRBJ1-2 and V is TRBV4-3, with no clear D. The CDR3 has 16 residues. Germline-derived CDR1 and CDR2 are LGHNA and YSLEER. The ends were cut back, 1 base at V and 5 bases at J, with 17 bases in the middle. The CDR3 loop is CASSQVSGAPNYGYTF. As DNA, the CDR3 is TGCGCCAGCAGCCAAGTGTCAGGCGCGCCCAATTATGGCTACACCTTC.

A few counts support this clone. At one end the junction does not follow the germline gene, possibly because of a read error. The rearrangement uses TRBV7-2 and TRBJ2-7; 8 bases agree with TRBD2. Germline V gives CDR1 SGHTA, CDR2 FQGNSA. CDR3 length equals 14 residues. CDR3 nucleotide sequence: TGTGCCAGCAGCATAGCTAGCGGGTCCTACGAGCAGTACTTC. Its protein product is CASSIASGSYEQYF.

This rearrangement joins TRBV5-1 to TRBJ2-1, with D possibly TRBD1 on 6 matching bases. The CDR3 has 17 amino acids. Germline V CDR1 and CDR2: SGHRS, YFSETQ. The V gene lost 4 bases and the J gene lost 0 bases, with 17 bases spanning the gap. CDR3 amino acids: CASSLALIGGSYNEQFF. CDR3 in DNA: TGCGCCAGCAGCCTGGCTTTGATAGGGGGCTCCTACAATGAGCAGTTCTTC.

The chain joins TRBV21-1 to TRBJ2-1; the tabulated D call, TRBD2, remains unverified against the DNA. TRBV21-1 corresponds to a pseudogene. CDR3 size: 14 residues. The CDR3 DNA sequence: TGTGCCAGCCAGAAGGGGACTAGAACCAATGAGCAGTTCTTC. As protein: CASQKGTRTNEQFF.

The chain's CDR3 is CASSFGGGAYGYTF. CDR3 sequence (DNA): TGTGCCAGCAGTTTTGGGGGCGGGGCTTATGGCTACACCTTC. V gene TRBV27 combines with J gene TRBJ1-2, with D possibly matching TRBD1 (6 bases). V was pared by 3 bases and J by 5 bases, with 13 bases between. Germline CDR1 and CDR2: MNHEY and SMNVEV (reference sequence). This CDR3 is 14 amino acids long.

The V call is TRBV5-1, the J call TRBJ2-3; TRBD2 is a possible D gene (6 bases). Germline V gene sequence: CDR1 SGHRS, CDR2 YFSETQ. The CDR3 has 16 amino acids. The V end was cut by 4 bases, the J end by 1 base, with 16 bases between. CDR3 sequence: CASSLLGGEGTDTQYF. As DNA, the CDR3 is TGCGCCAGCAGCCTGCTAGGCGGGGAAGGCACAGATACGCAGTATTTT.

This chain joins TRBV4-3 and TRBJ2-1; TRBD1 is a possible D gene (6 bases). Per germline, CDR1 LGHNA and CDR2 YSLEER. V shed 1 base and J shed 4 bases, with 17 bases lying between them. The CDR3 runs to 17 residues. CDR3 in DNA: TGCGCCAGCAGCCAAGGACCAGGGACAAACCTGTACAATGAGCAGTTCTTC. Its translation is CASSQGPGTNLYNEQFF.

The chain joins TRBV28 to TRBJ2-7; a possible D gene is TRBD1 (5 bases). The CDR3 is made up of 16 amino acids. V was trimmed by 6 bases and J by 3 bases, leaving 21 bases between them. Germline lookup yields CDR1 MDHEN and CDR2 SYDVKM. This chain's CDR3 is CASSSDWGQGNYEQYF. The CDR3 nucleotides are TGTGCCAGCAGCTCCGATTGGGGTCAGGGAAACTACGAGCAGTACTTC.

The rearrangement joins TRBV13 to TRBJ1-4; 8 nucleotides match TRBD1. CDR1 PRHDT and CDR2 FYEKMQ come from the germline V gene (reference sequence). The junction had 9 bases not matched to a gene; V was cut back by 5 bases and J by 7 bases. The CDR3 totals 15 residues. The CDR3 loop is CASSLSGGAAEKLFF. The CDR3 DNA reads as TGTGCCAGCAGCCTCTCAGGGGGCGCAGCTGAAAAACTGTTTTTT.

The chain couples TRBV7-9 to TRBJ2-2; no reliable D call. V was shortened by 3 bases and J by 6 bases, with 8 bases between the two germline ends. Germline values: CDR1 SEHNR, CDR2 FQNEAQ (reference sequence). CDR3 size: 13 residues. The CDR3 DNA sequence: TGTGCCAGCAGCTTGAGTCTAGCCGGGGAGCTGTTTTTT. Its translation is CASSLSLAGELFF.

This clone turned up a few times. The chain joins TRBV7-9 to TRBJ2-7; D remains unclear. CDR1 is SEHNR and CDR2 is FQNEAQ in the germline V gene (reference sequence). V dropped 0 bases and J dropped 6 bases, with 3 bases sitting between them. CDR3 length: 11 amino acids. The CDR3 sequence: CASSLAAEQYF. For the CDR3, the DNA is TGTGCCAGCAGCTTAGCAGCCGAGCAGTACTTC.

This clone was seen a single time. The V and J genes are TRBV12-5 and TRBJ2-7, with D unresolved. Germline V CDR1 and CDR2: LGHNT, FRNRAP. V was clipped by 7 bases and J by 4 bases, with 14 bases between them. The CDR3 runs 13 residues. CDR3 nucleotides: TGTGCTAGTGCCCTGCAGGACGTATACGAGCAGTACTTC. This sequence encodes CASALQDVYEQYF.

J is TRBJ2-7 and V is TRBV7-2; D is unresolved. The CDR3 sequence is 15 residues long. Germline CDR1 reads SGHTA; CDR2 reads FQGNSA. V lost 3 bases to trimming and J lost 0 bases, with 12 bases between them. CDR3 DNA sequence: TGTGCCAGCAGCTTGAGAAACACTTTCTCCTACGAGCAGTACTTC. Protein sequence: CASSLRNTFSYEQYF.